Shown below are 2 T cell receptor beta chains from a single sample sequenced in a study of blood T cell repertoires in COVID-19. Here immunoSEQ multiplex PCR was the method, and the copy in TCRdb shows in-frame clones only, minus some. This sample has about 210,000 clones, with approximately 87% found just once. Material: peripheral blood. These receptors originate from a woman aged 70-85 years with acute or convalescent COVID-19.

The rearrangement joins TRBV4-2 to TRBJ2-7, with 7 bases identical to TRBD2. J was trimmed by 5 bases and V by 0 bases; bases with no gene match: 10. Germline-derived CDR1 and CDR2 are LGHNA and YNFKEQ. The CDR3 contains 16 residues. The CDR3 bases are TGTGCCAGCAGCCAAGAGGGGGGACTACCGGGCCACGAGCAGTACTTC. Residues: CASSQEGGLPGHEQYF.

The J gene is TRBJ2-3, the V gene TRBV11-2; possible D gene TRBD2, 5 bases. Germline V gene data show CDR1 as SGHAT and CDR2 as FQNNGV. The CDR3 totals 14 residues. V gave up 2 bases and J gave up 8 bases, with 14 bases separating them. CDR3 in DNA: TGTGCCAGCAGCTTAAAGTCCAGCGCGGGTACGCAGTATTTT. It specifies CASSLKSSAGTQYF.